This T cell receptor beta chain was recovered during a study of blood T cell repertoires in COVID-19. Generated by immunoSEQ multiplex PCR, the TCRdb table keeps only in-frame clones and is missing some. This table has 45,000 to 55,000 clones, under 70% appearing once. The TCR sequence derives from a woman in her seventies with acute or convalescent COVID-19. Sequencing was performed on peripheral blood.

The CDR3 here is CASRASGSPEKLFF. The CDR3 coding sequence is TGTGCCAGCAGGGCCTCAGGAAGTCCTGAAAAACTGTTTTTT. The V call is TRBV2, the J call TRBJ1-4; no reliable D call. The germline gives CDR1 SNHLY, CDR2 FYNNEI. V lost 6 bases and J 7 bases, leaving 15 bases between the germline ends. This CDR3 region has 14 residues.